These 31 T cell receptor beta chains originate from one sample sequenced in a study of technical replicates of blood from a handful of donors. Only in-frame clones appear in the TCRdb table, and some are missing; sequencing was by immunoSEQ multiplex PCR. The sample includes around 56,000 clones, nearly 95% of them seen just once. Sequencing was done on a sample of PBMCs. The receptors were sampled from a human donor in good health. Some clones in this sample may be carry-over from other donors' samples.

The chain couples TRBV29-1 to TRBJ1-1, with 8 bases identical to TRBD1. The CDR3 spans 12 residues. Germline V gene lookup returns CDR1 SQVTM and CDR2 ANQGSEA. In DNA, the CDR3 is TGCAGTGCCAGTGACAGGGGCACTGAAGCTTTCTTT. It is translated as CSASDRGTEAFF.

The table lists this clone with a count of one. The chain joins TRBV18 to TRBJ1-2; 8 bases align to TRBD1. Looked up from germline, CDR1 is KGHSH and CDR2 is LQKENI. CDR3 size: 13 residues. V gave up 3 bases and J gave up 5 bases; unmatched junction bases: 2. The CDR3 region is CASSPGQEYGYTF. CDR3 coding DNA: TGTGCCAGCTCACCGGGACAGGAGTATGGCTACACCTTC.

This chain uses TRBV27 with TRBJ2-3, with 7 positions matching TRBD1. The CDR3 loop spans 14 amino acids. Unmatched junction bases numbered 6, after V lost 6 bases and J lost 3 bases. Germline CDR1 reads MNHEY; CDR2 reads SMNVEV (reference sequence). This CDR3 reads CASRGLTGTDTQYF. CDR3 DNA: TGTGCCAGCAGGGGTTTGACAGGGACAGATACGCAGTATTTT.

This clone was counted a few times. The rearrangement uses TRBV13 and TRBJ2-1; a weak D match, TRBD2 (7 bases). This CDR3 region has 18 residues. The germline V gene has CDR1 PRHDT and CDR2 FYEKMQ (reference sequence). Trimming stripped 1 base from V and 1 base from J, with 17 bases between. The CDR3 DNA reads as TGTGCCAGCAGCTTAGAGGGGGGGTCGGAGGGGTCCTACAATGAGCAGTTCTTC. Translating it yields CASSLEGGSEGSYNEQFF.

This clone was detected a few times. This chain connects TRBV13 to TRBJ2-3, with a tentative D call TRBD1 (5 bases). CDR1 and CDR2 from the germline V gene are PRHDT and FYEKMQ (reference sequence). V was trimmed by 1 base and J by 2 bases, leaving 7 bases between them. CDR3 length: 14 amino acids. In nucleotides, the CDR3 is TGTGCCAGCAGCTTAGAGGGGTCCACAGATACGCAGTATTTT. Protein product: CASSLEGSTDTQYF.

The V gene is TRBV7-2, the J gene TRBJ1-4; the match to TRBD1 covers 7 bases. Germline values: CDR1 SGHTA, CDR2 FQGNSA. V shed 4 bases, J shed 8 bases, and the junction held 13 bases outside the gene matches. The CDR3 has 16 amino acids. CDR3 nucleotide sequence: TGTGCCAGCAGCTCCGCCGGTAACAGGGGAGGAGAAAAACTGTTTTTT. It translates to CASSSAGNRGGEKLFF.

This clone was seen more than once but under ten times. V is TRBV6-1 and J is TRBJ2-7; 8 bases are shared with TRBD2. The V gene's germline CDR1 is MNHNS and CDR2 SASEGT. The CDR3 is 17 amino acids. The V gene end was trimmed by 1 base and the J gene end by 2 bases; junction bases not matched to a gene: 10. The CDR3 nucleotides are TGTGCCAGCAGTGAAGGGAGGACTAGCAGTCAAACCTACGAGCAGTACTTC. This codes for CASSEGRTSSQTYEQYF.

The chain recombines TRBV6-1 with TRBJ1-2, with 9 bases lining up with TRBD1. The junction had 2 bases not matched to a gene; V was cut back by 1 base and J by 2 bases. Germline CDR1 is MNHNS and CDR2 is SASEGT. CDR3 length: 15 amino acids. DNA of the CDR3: TGTGCCAGCAGTGAAGGCGGGACAGGGAACTATGGCTACACCTTC. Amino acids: CASSEGGTGNYGYTF.

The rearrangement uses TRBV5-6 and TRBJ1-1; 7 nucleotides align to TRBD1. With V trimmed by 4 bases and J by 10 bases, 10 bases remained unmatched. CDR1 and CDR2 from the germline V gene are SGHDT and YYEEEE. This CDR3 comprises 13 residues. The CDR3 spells CASSTTGSIGAFF. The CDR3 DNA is TGTGCCAGCAGCACGACAGGGTCTATCGGAGCTTTCTTT.

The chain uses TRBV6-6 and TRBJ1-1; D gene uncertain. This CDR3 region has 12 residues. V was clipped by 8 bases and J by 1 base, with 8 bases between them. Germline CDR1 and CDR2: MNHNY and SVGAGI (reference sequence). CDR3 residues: CASQTWNTEAFF. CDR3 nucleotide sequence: TGTGCCAGCCAGACATGGAACACTGAAGCTTTCTTT.

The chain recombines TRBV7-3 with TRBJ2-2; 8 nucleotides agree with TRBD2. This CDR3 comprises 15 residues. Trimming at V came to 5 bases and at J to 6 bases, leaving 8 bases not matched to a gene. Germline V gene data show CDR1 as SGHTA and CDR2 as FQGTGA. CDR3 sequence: CASSQTGGFAGELFF. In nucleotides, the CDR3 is TGTGCCAGCAGCCAGACGGGGGGGTTCGCCGGGGAGCTGTTTTTT.

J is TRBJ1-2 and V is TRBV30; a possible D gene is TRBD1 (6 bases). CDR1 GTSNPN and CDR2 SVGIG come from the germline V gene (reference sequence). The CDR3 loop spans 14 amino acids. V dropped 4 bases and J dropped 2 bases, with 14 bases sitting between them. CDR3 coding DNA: TGTGCCTGGAAGGGGGGGTCACGAAACTATGGCTACACCTTC. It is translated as CAWKGGSRNYGYTF.

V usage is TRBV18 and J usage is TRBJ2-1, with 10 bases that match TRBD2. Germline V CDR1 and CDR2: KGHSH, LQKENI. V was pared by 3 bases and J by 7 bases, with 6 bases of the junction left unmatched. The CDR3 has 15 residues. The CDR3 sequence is CASSPLAGDDNEQFF. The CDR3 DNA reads TGTGCCAGCTCACCGCTAGCGGGGGACGATAATGAGCAGTTCTTC.

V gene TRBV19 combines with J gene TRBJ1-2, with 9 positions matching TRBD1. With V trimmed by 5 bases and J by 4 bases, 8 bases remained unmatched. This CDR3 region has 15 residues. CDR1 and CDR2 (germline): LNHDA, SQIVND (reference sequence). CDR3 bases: TGTGCCAGTAGTCCACGGGACAGGGATAGCTATGGCTACACCTTC. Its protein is CASSPRDRDSYGYTF.

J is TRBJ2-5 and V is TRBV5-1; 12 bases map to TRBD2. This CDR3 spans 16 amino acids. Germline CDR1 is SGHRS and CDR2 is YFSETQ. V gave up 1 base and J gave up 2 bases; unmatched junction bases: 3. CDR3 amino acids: CASSLSLAGGQETQYF. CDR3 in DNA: TGCGCCAGCAGCTTGTCACTAGCGGGGGGTCAAGAGACCCAGTACTTC. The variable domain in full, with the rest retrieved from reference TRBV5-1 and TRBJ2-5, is KAGVTQTPRYLIKTRGQQVTLSCSPISGHRSVSWYQQTPGQGLQFLFEYFSETQRNKGNFPGRFSGRQFSNSRSEMNVSTLELGDSALYLCASSLSLAGGQETQYFGPGTRLLVL.

The CDR3 DNA reads as TGCGCCAGCAGCCAGGTAGCGGTAAAGATTGGGGAGACCCAGTACTTC. This encodes CASSQVAVKIGETQYF. This rearrangement joins TRBV4-1 to TRBJ2-5; D is perhaps TRBD2 (6 bases). CDR3 length equals 16 residues. V was pared by 3 bases and J by 5 bases, with 19 bases between. CDR1 MGHRA and CDR2 YSYEKL come from the germline V gene.

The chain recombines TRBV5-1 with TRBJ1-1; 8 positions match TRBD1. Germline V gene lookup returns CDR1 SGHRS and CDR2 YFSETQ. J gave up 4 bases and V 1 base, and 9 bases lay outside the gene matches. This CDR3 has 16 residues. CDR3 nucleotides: TGCGCCAGCAGCTTGCCAGGACAGGGTAGTAGCACTGAAGCTTTCTTT. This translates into CASSLPGQGSSTEAFF.

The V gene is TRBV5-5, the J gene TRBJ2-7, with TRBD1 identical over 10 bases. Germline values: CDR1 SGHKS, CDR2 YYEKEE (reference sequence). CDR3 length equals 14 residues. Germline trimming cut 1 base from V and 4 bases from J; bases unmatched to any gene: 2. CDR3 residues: CASSLTGQGYEQYF. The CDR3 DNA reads TGTGCCAGCAGCTTGACGGGACAGGGGTACGAGCAGTACTTC.

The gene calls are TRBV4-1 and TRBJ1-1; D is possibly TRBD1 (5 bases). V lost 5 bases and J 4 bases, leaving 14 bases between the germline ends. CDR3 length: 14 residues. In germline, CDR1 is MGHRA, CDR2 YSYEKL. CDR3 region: CASSSLGGSTEAFF. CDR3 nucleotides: TGCGCCAGCAGCTCCCTCGGGGGAAGCACTGAAGCTTTCTTT.

The CDR3 region is CASSAGLVYNEQFF. The CDR3 nucleotides are TGTGCCAGCAGCGCGGGACTAGTATACAATGAGCAGTTCTTC. The rearrangement uses TRBV5-8 and TRBJ2-1; 8 nucleotides line up with TRBD2. J gave up 4 bases and V 4 bases, and 4 bases lay outside the gene matches. CDR1 and CDR2 from the germline V gene are SGHTS and YDEGEE. This CDR3 spans 14 amino acids. Full variable domain (outside the CDR3, taken from reference TRBV5-8 and TRBJ2-1): EAGVTQSPTHLIKTRGQQATLRCSPISGHTSVYWYQQALGLGLQFLLWYDEGEERNRGNFPPRFSGRQFPNYSSELNVNALELEDSALYLCASSAGLVYNEQFFGPGTRLTVL.

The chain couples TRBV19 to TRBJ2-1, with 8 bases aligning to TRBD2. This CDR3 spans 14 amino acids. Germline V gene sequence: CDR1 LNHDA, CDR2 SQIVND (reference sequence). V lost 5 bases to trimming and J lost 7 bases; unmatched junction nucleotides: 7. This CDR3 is CASSSTSVGNEQFF. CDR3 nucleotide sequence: TGTGCCAGTAGTTCGACTAGCGTGGGGAATGAGCAGTTCTTC.

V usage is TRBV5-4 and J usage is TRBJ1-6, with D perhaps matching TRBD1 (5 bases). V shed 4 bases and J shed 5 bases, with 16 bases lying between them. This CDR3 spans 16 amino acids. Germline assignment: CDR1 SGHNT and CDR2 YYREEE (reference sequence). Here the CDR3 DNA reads TGTGCCAGCAGCCGGGGGACCGCGCGTGATAATTCACCCCTCCACTTT. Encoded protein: CASSRGTARDNSPLHF. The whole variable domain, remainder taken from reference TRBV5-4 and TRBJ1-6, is ETGVTQSPTHLIKTRGQQVTLRCSSQSGHNTVSWYQQALGQGPQFIFQYYREEENGRGNFPPRFSGLQFPNYSSELNVNALELDDSALYLCASSRGTARDNSPLHFGNGTRLTVT.

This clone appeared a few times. The CDR3 nucleotides read TGCGCCTCGGGGGAGAGGAATGAGCAGTTCTTC. Translating gives CASGERNEQFF. This chain links TRBV5-1 with TRBJ2-1; D may be TRBD2 (6 bases). Deletions cut 10 bases from V and 7 bases from J, with 12 bases between. Germline CDR1 SGHRS, CDR2 YFSETQ. This CDR3 has 11 residues.

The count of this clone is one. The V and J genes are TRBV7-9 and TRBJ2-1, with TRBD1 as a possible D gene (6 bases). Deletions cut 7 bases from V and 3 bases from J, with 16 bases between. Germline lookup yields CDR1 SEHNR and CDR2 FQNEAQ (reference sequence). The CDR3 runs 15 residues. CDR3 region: CASTMETGYYNEQFF. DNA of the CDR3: TGTGCCAGCACGATGGAGACAGGATACTACAATGAGCAGTTCTTC.

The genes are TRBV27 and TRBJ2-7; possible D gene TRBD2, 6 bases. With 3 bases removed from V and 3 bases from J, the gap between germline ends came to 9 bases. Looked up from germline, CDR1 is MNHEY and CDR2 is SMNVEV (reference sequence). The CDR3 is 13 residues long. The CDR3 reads CASSLGGGYEQYF. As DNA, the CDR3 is TGTGCCAGCAGTTTGGGGGGAGGCTACGAGCAGTACTTC.

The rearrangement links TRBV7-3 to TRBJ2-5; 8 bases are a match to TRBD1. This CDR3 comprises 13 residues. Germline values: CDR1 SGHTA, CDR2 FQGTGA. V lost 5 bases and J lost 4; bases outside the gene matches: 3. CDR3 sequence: CASSTGTGETQYF. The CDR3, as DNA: TGTGCCAGCAGCACCGGGACAGGAGAGACCCAGTACTTC.

CDR3 nucleotide sequence: TGTGCCAGCAGAAAAAGGGCCACAGGCTCCGGGGGACAAGAGACCCAGTACTTC. Translating it yields CASRKRATGSGGQETQYF. The chain joins TRBV11-3 to TRBJ2-5; D may be TRBD2 (6 bases). Per the germline V gene, CDR1 is SGHNT and CDR2 is YENEEA. The CDR3 runs 18 residues. V was trimmed by 6 bases and J by 2 bases, leaving 25 bases between them.

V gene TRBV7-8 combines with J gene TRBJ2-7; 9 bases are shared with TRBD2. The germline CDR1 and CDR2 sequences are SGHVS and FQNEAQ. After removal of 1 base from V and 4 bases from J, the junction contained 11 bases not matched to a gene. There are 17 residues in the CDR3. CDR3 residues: CASSLVSGGRAVYEQYF. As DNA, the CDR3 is TGTGCCAGCAGCTTAGTATCTGGCGGGAGGGCCGTATACGAGCAGTACTTC.

The CDR3 DNA reads TGCGCCAGCAGCCAAGATATTTCAGGGGCAGCTTTCTTT. As protein: CASSQDISGAAFF. This chain uses TRBV4-3 with TRBJ1-1, with TRBD1 as a possible D gene (6 bases). Trimming removed 0 bases from V and 10 bases from J, with 12 bases in between. CDR3 length: 13 residues. CDR1 and CDR2 (germline): LGHNA, YSLEER.

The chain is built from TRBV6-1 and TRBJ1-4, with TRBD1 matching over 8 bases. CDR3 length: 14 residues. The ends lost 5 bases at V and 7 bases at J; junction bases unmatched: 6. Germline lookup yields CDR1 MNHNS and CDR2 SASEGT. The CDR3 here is CASSPGQGGEKLFF. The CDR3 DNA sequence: TGTGCCAGCAGTCCCGGACAGGGCGGTGAAAAACTGTTTTTT.

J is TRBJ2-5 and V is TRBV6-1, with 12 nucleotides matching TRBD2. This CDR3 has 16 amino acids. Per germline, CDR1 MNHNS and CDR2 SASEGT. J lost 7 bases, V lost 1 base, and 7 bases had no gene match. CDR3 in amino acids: CASSEDPSGGAGTQYF. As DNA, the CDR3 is TGTGCCAGCAGTGAAGATCCTAGCGGGGGGGCCGGGACCCAGTACTTC.